The source of this TCR beta chain is a study of blood T cell repertoires in COVID-19 (dated by TCRdb to 2020 to 2021). About the study as a whole: Samples covering the acute and convalescent phases of COVID-19 were provided by collaborators in the United States, Italy and Spain. The prospective study material was composed of cDNA or gDNA derived from T cells, B-cell-depleted T cells, or PBMCs. The dataset comprised deeply sampled blood TCRbeta repertoires from subjects exposed to, actively infected with, or recovered from COVID-19. A freely available public database, intended as a resource for researchers studying the immune response to SARS-CoV-2, is where the repertoires were released. Samples were obtained from the ongoing ImmuneRACE study (first 160 participants) and from roughly 1,300 subjects provided by 6 global collaborators. A de-identified subject ID, COVID-19 status, age in years and sex were almost always included in the sample metadata. Where available, HLA class I and class II types were taken from metadata supplied by the sample provider and were not determined by assay-based typing. The research as a whole found: Clinical and demographic metadata were provided uncurated, with the amount varying by source and participant.

Whole blood was collected in K2EDTA tubes by collaborating institutions according to the institutions' own protocols. Collaborator samples were shipped for TCRbeta analysis as frozen whole blood, isolated PBMCs, or DNA extracted from either sample type. TCRbeta CDR3 regions were amplified from genomic DNA using the immunoSEQ Assay, a bias-controlled multiplex PCR. In the original analysis: The number of nucleated cells in each sample was estimated by amplification of reference gene primers within the assay. Sequence reads were collapsed and filtered to measure the absolute abundance of every unique TCRbeta CDR3 rearrangement. For each sample, productive Simpson clonality was calculated by taking the square root of Simpson's diversity index across productive rearrangements. Not all clones reach the TCRdb copy of this immuneACCESS table, which keeps in-frame sequences only. Checked studies attribute under half of the gap to unresolved V genes and leave the rest unexplained. The V and J calls and clone size were taken over from that table, and D and trimming were inferred from the DNA. This sample comprises about 67,000 clones, 75% to 80% of them detected only once. Roughly 6.5% of the sample is held by the ten biggest clonotypes.

Concerning this clone: What antigen it recognizes has not been identified. No much larger clone exists at a distance of one base, and base qualities are not known. The sample has other DNA sequences that encode this CDR3 too.

The TCR sequence derives from a woman in her sixties or seventies with acute or convalescent COVID-19. Sample: peripheral blood.

The CDR3 loop reads CASSPGGGYEQYF. The nucleotides read TGTGCCAGCAGTCCGGGGGGCGGGTACGAGCAGTACTTC. The V and J segments used are TRBV6-5 and TRBJ2-7; possibly the D gene is TRBD2, per 7 matching bases. Trimming costs V 5 bases and J 4 bases, and their ends lie 12 bases apart. From a lookup of the germline V gene, CDR1 and CDR2 are MNHEY and SVGAGI. The cysteine opens and the phenylalanine closes a CDR3 of 13 amino acids. The entry retains the CDR3 DNA only, 39 bases that are in frame from base 1.